The 2 T cell receptor beta chains presented below share a single source sample, sequenced in a study of cytomegalovirus exposure and HLA in healthy donors. The PCR had 60 Vbeta and 13 Jbeta primers. TCRdb's copy holds only in-frame clones and misses some; the assay was immunoSEQ multiplex PCR. The data contain about 130,000 clones, around 74% of them singletons. The sequencing sample was made of PBMCs. Receptors originate from a man younger than 30 in good health and CMV-seropositive.

The V call is TRBV5-6, the J call TRBJ1-1, with a possible D match to TRBD1 (5 bases). Per germline, CDR1 SGHDT and CDR2 YYEEEE. Trimming cost V 5 bases and J 4 bases, with 12 bases left between them. This CDR3 region has 13 residues. In nucleotides, the CDR3 is TGTGCCAGCAGGTGGGGGGGTGGCACTGAAGCTTTCTTT. It yields the protein CASRWGGGTEAFF. The full variable domain, its missing parts supplied by reference TRBV5-6 and TRBJ1-1, is DAGVTQSPTHLIKTRGQQVTLRCSPKSGHDTVSWYQQALGQGPQFIFQYYEEEERQRGNFPDRFSGHQFPNYSSELNVNALLLGDSALYLCASRWGGGTEAFFGQGTRLTVV.

The J gene is TRBJ2-1, the V gene TRBV7-3, with 8 bases matching TRBD2. Germline assignment: CDR1 SGHTA and CDR2 FQGTGA. The ends lost 5 bases at V and 5 bases at J; junction bases unmatched: 11. The CDR3 sequence is 16 residues long. The CDR3 is CASSPLASGRHNEQFF. In DNA, the CDR3 is TGTGCCAGCAGCCCTCTCGCCAGCGGGAGACACAATGAGCAGTTCTTC.